This paragraph reports one T cell receptor (beta chain). The sample comes from a study of graft-versus-host responses after intestinal transplantation. Irradiated, violet-dye-labeled stimulators (about 200,000) were plated alongside about 200,000 CFSE-labeled responders. Looked up from germline, CDR1 is SEHNR and CDR2 is FQNEAQ (reference sequence). V lost 0 bases to trimming and J lost 1 base, with 3 bases between them. The CDR3 consists of 13 residues. Generated by immunoSEQ multiplex PCR, the TCRdb table keeps only in-frame clones and is missing some. The sample has 20,000 to 25,000 clones, 33% seen once.

The sequence derives from a human patient who received an intestinal transplant. Specimen: alloreactive CD8+ T cells from a mixed lymphocyte reaction culture, collected before intestinal transplant. Regarding subset: CFSE-low proliferating T cells sorted from roughly six-day pre-transplant mixed lymphocyte reaction (GvH or HvG direction). The chain couples TRBV7-9 to TRBJ1-2; unclear D gene. The CDR3, as DNA: TGTGCCAGCAGCTTAGCGCATAACTATGGCTACACCTTC. This codes for CASSLAHNYGYTF.